This T cell receptor beta chain was captured in a study of identical twins. MiXCR, run by TCRdb on the 5' RACE reads, gives a single entry per CDR3 protein. The sample consists of some 660,000 distinct CDR3 sequences, more than 6.5% of them appearing once. This clonotype was seen only a few times. This sample was shared with a second study, whose subject was yellow fever vaccine responses in identical twins.

Material for sequencing was PBMCs. The source is a woman under 30 in good health.

CDR3 loop: CSVGFSLGWGNEQFF. DNA of the CDR3: TGCAGCGTTGGGTTCAGTCTGGGGTGGGGGAATGAGCAGTTCTTC. This chain joins TRBV29-1 and TRBJ2-1; D could derive from TRBD1 or TRBD2 (5 bases each). Per the germline V gene, CDR1 is SQVTM and CDR2 is ANQGSEA. The CDR3 consists of 15 residues. V dropped 4 bases and J dropped 7 bases, with 20 bases sitting between them.